Listed below are T cell receptor beta chains from one sample, sequenced in a study of early stage breast cancer tumors. Here immunoSEQ multiplex PCR was the method, and the copy in TCRdb shows in-frame clones only, minus some. The table records some 15,000 clones, approximately 81% of them present only once. The sequencing input was normal breast tissue next to the tumor. The source is a person aged 45-60 years with breast cancer. CDR3s leave out the opening cysteine and the closing phenylalanine or tryptophan.

TRBJ2-7,TRBV13,ASSIGTGGGYEQY
TRBJ2-5,TRBV9,ASSVAPLDGTETQY
TRBJ2-3,TRBV4-3,ASSQERLAGGHTQY
TRBJ1-4,TRBV5-1,ASSPGQVNEKLF
TRBJ1-6,TRBV2,ASSGADSVNSPLH
TRBJ2-7,TRBV5-6,ASSLGSGQGLLEQY
TRBJ1-6,TRBV9,ASNHLGGVESPLH
TRBJ2-5,TRBV5-1,ASSQGLAGGKETQY
TRBJ2-1,TRBV13,ASSLGETSVYNEQF
TRBJ2-6,TRBV4-2,ASSLSGSGANVLT
TRBJ2-3,TRBV4-3,ASSQDLRTSGSTDTQY
TRBJ1-4,TRBV6-1,ASRLPEGEKLF
TRBJ1-5,TRBV11-2,ASSREYQPQH
TRBJ2-3,TRBV5-1,ASSWDPAGNTDTQY
TRBJ1-2,TRBV5-1,ASSLEGGGRYGYT
TRBJ1-6,TRBV9,ASSVAGTGYNSPLH
TRBJ2-7,TRBV6-5,ASSYPGVNEQY
TRBJ2-7,TRBV6-1,ASSAGPYPNYEQY
TRBJ2-2,TRBV19,ASSIKRTGTNTGELF
TRBJ2-5,TRBV29-1,SVGTVEGGETQY
TRBJ1-5,TRBV2,ASSEVGRGNQPQH
TRBJ2-5,TRBV6-6,ASSFLLAGETQY
TRBJ1-1,TRBV5-5,ASSFGTGKNTEAF
TRBJ2-7,TRBV19,ASNDRGAEQY
TRBJ2-5,TRBV6-1,ASSEVWGQETQY
TRBJ1-4,TRBV19,ASSIRSGGVEKLF
TRBJ1-6,TRBV28,ASSSADGPGVSPLH
TRBJ2-5,TRBV2,ASRAKLWTVDQETQY
TRBJ2-7,TRBV6-6,ASSYGQGTTYEQY
TRBJ1-1,TRBV5-1,ASSSGTGGTEAF
TRBJ1-3,TRBV4-2,ASSRDRDPAGNTIY
TRBJ2-3,TRBV5-1,ASSSSAGYTDTQY
TRBJ2-2,TRBV6-1,ASGTGVTGELF
TRBJ2-7,TRBV27,ASSLSPGAGYEQY
TRBJ2-7,TRBV19,ASSNQREFGIYEQY
TRBJ2-7,TRBV6-5,ASSYSRVTYEQY
TRBJ2-7,TRBV4-3,ASSGIGLAGGYEQY
TRBJ2-5,TRBV6-4,ASDDTPGRETQY
TRBJ2-7,TRBV6-5,ATTGGGGSYEQY
TRBJ1-5,TRBV4-3,ASSQDSGGQPQH
TRBJ2-7,TRBV10-1,ASRLRLADRREQY
TRBJ2-4,TRBV10-2,ASLRTAKNIQY